Each of the 13 T cell receptor beta chains below was sequenced from the same sample in a study of identical twins (dated by TCRdb to 2016 to 2018). To prepare the library, 5' RACE was applied. Sequencing was carried out with an Illumina HiSeq 2000. TCRdb ran its own pipeline on the public reads, namely fastp trimming at Q25 and MiXCR clone calling, and kept in-frame beta chains. Every distinct CDR3 protein forms one entry, paired with its most common genes and DNA. Counted in this sample were roughly 290,000 distinct CDR3 sequences; less than 9.5% of them appeared once. Clones ranked in the top ten supply around 7.1% of the sample. These data are also associated with another study on yellow fever vaccine responses in identical twins.

Sequenced material: CD8+ T cells sorted from blood. These TCRs come from a woman aged 18-29 years in good health.

This clonotype was seen a few times. V usage is TRBV5-1 and J usage is TRBJ1-2, with D perhaps TRBD1 (5 bases). V was clipped by 0 bases and J by 5 bases, with 17 bases between them. CDR3 length: 16 amino acids. Germline CDR1 SGHRS, CDR2 YFSETQ. CDR3: CASSLAVSGWRYGYTF. CDR3 DNA: TGCGCCAGCAGCTTGGCCGTGTCAGGGTGGCGATATGGCTACACCTTC. Using reference TRBV5-1 and TRBJ1-2 for the parts outside the CDR3, the full variable domain is KAGVTQTPRYLIKTRGQQVTLSCSPISGHRSVSWYQQTPGQGLQFLFEYFSETQRNKGNFPGRFSGRQFSNSRSEMNVSTLELGDSALYLCASSLAVSGWRYGYTFGSGTRLTVV.

This chain uses TRBV29-1 with TRBJ2-7; D may be TRBD1 or TRBD2 (5 bases each). V was trimmed by 7 bases and J by 6 bases, leaving 19 bases between them. The germline V gene encodes CDR1 SQVTM and CDR2 ANQGSEA. The CDR3 loop spans 13 amino acids. The CDR3 nucleotides read TGCAGCGCCGAACCCGAGGGGCGTCGCGAGCAGTACTTC. Protein sequence: CSAEPEGRREQYF.

The genes are TRBV6-1 and TRBJ2-7, with D possibly being TRBD1 (5 bases). The CDR3 runs to 13 residues. The germline CDR1 and CDR2 sequences are MNHNS and SASEGT. V was clipped by 1 base and J by 6 bases, with 10 bases between them. The CDR3: CASSEGGRVEQYF. For the CDR3, the DNA is TGTGCCAGCAGTGAAGGAGGCAGGGTCGAGCAGTACTTC.

The chain employs TRBV20-1 and TRBJ1-2; possibly TRBD1 for D (5 bases). CDR3 length: 12 residues. Germline CDR1 reads DFQATT; CDR2 reads SNEGSKA (reference sequence). Here the CDR3 reads CSEVPGKNGYTF. Written as DNA, the CDR3 is TGCAGCGAGGTGCCAGGGAAGAATGGCTACACCTTC.

The rearrangement links TRBV5-4 to TRBJ2-3; TRBD1 agrees at 9 bases. The CDR3 sequence is 14 residues long. Germline trimming cut 4 bases from V and 7 bases from J; bases unmatched to any gene: 7. Per the germline V gene, CDR1 is SGHNT and CDR2 is YYREEE (reference sequence). The CDR3 here is CASSTPGQGYTQYF. The CDR3 DNA sequence: TGTGCCAGCAGCACTCCGGGACAGGGTTATACGCAGTATTTT. The entire variable domain, with the rest obtained from reference TRBV5-4 and TRBJ2-3, is as follows: ETGVTQSPTHLIKTRGQQVTLRCSSQSGHNTVSWYQQALGQGPQFIFQYYREEENGRGNFPPRFSGLQFPNYSSELNVNALELDDSALYLCASSTPGQGYTQYFGPGTRLTVL.

This clonotype was observed many times. The gene calls are TRBV4-3 and TRBJ2-1; D is perhaps TRBD2 (6 bases). The CDR3 is 13 amino acids. V was trimmed by 1 base and J by 9 bases, leaving 10 bases between them. CDR1 is LGHNA, CDR2 YSLEER, per germline. Here the CDR3 reads CASSQVPEGEQFF. The CDR3 nucleotides are TGCGCCAGCAGCCAAGTGCCGGAGGGTGAGCAGTTCTTC.

The chain uses TRBV9 and TRBJ2-6; TRBD1 might be the D (6 bases). The CDR3 is 15 amino acids. CDR1 and CDR2 (germline): SGDLS, YYNGEE. Trimming took 7 bases from V and 1 from J, leaving 12 bases between them. As DNA, the CDR3 is TGTGCCAGCCGCGGCAGGGGATCTGGGGCCAACGTCCTGACTTTC. Its protein product is CASRGRGSGANVLTF. Filled out from reference TRBV9 and TRBJ2-6, the complete variable domain reads DSGVTQTPKHLITATGQRVTLRCSPRSGDLSVYWYQQSLDQGLQFLIQYYNGEERAKGNILERFSAQQFPDLHSELNLSSLELGDSALYFCASRGRGSGANVLTFGAGSRLTVL.

Worth noting for this clonotype: This may stem from a read error, because a much larger clone lies one nucleotide away. The CDR3 sequence: CASSEYSGSLDIPYF. As DNA, the CDR3 is TGCGCCAGCAGTGAATATAGCGGGAGTTTAGACATTCCGTACTTC. The chain is built from TRBV4-3 and TRBJ2-4, with 9 bases lining up with TRBD2. This CDR3 is 15 amino acids long. Germline loops: CDR1 LGHNA, CDR2 YSLEER.

This clonotype was found many times. The rearrangement joins TRBV12-3 or TRBV12-4 to TRBJ2-7; possibly TRBD2 for D (5 bases). The CDR3 length is 12 residues. V was pared by 4 bases and J by 9 bases, with 13 bases between. CDR3 region: CASSYPGNPQYF. CDR3 sequence (DNA): TGTGCCAGCAGTTACCCGGGAAACCCGCAGTACTTC.

The chain carries TRBV10-1 and TRBJ2-7; TRBD1 matches at 12 bases. This CDR3 comprises 18 residues. Germline lookup yields CDR1 WNHNN and CDR2 SYGVQD (reference sequence). V shed 1 base, J shed 1 base, and the junction held 8 bases outside the gene matches. CDR3 nucleotides: TGCGCCAGCAGTGAGTATGGGACAGGGGGCCCTTCTTCCTACGAGCAGTACTTC. Its translation is CASSEYGTGGPSSYEQYF.

This clonotype was recorded a few times. The chain carries TRBV21-1 and TRBJ1-1; the table assigns TRBD1, which was not confirmed against the DNA. TRBV21-1 is shown as a pseudogene. The CDR3 loop spans 14 amino acids. CDR3 in amino acids: CASSSGGMNTEAFF. The CDR3 nucleotides are TGTGCCAGCAGCAGTGGGGGCATGAACACTGAAGCTTTCTTT.

The gene calls are TRBV3-1 and TRBJ2-1, with 10 bases identical to TRBD2. CDR1 and CDR2 from the germline V gene are LGHDT and YNNKEL (reference sequence). The CDR3 covers 15 residues. Unmatched junction bases numbered 10, after V lost 6 bases and J lost 8 bases. DNA of the CDR3: TGTGCCAGCAGTCCTTGGACTAGCGGTAGCGATGAGCAGTTCTTC. It encodes CASSPWTSGSDEQFF.

V gene TRBV18 combines with J gene TRBJ2-2; no definite D call. This CDR3 is 13 amino acids long. CDR1 and CDR2 from the germline V gene are KGHSH and LQKENI. V lost 0 bases, J lost 6 bases, and 5 bases lay in between. CDR3 bases: TGTGCCAGCTCACCACCGGCGGCCGGGGAGCTGTTTTTT. Residues: CASSPPAAGELFF. The variable domain in full, with the rest retrieved from reference TRBV18 and TRBJ2-2, is NAGVMQNPRHLVRRRGQEARLRCSPMKGHSHVYWYRQLPEEGLKFMVYLQKENIIDESGMPKERFSAEFPKEGPSILRIQQVVRGDSAAYFCASSPPAAGELFFGEGSRLTVL.